Listed here is a single TCR beta chain. Its specificity is not known. The record originates from a study of T cell responses to AZD1222 COVID-19 vaccine. Study-level results: The breadth and depth of Spike-specific TCRs increased once two AZD1222 doses had been given. Reports say nearly half of spike-specific TCRs go after unmutated variant regions. CD4 TCRs linked to vaccination spanned spike, dominating at 160-218 and 743-854. The donor group comprised mostly white British people and more females; the analysis possibly underestimated clonal diversity.

The repertoire was sequenced with immunoSEQ multiplex PCR; TCRdb's copy has only in-frame clones and lacks some. The repertoire consists of over 100,000 clones, with approximately 89% occurring once and the leading ten covering about 19%. The trim removed 5 bases at V and 3 bases at J, leaving 7 bases unmatched. The CDR3 sequence is 16 residues long. Germline V gene data show CDR1 as SGHNT and CDR2 as YENEEA. This receptor was identified in an adult in good health. J is TRBJ2-3 and V is TRBV11-3, with 11 bases aligning to TRBD1. The sample in question was peripheral blood, obtained on day 0 of AZD1222 vaccination. Here the CDR3 DNA reads TGTGCCAGCAGCCCCGGACAGGGGGCAGGTACAGATACGCAGTATTTT. Its translation is CASSPGQGAGTDTQYF. Filled out from reference TRBV11-3 and TRBJ2-3, the complete variable domain reads EAGVVQSPRYKIIEKKQPVAFWCNPISGHNTLYWYLQNLGQGPELLIRYENEEAVDDSQLPKDRFSAERLKGVDSTLKIQPAELGDSAVYLCASSPGQGAGTDTQYFGPGTRLTVL.